The clone carrying this TCR beta chain was picked up many times. Its matching antigen is unknown. The data originate from a study of prognosis after radiotherapy for stage I lung cancer. Study-level background: No patient was treated with concurrent therapy while undergoing stereotactic body radiotherapy. Study results and caveats: A fall in unique TCR clone counts followed stereotactic body radiation therapy, with medians of about 9,700 versus 6,500. There was no determination made of whether the expanded TCR clones were tumor-specific.

The V and J ends lost 4 bases and 1 base, in that order; junction bases with no gene match: 1. The CDR3 contains 16 residues. Germline CDR1 and CDR2: MNHEY and SVGAGI. Genomic DNA provided the template from which TCR beta CDR3 was amplified by two-round multiplex PCR. The first round of PCR was done with primers that matched each TRBV and TRBJ gene. TCRdb analysed the multiplex PCR reads with MiXCR anew, one entry per CDR3 protein. The table lists 30,000 to 40,000 distinct CDR3 sequences, less than 25% of them singletons. The sequence was obtained from a donor over 45 with non-small cell lung cancer. V and J are TRBV6-5 and TRBJ2-7; 16 bases are a match to TRBD2. Source: PBMCs, taken before or after stereotactic body radiation therapy (not recorded which). The CDR3 nucleotides read TGTGCCAGCAGTTGGGGACTAGCGGGAGGGTCCTACGAGCAGTACTTC. It codes for CASSWGLAGGSYEQYF.